This note documents a single TCR beta chain sequence. Its antigen is unidentified. The table came from immunoSEQ multiplex PCR; TCRdb's copy has only in-frame clones and leaves some out. Here the sample spans some 120,000 clones, roughly 90% being singletons. The sample belongs to a study of T cell responses to AZD1222 COVID-19 vaccine. Study context: Some second doses came at about 4 weeks and others at about 12 weeks; these were pooled.

Whole-study findings and limits: Without day 14 samples, only post-peak T cell repertoires were studied. Nearly half of the spike-specific TCRs reportedly recognize variant regions that carry no mutations. Mapped onto spike, vaccine-associated CD4 TCRs spanned it and were dominant at 160-218 and 743-854.

The sequences come from peripheral blood, collected on day 0 of AZD1222 vaccination. The source of this sequence is an adult in good health.

In DNA, the CDR3 is TGTGCCAGCAGTTTAGATTCGGGTTGGGACCTGTCCTACGAGCAGTACTTC. Amino acid sequence: CASSLDSGWDLSYEQYF. The rearrangement links TRBV28 to TRBJ2-7; D tentatively reads TRBD1 or TRBD2 (5 bases each). Trimming removed 2 bases from V and 1 base from J, with 18 bases in between. CDR3 length: 17 residues. Germline lookup yields CDR1 MDHEN and CDR2 SYDVKM.